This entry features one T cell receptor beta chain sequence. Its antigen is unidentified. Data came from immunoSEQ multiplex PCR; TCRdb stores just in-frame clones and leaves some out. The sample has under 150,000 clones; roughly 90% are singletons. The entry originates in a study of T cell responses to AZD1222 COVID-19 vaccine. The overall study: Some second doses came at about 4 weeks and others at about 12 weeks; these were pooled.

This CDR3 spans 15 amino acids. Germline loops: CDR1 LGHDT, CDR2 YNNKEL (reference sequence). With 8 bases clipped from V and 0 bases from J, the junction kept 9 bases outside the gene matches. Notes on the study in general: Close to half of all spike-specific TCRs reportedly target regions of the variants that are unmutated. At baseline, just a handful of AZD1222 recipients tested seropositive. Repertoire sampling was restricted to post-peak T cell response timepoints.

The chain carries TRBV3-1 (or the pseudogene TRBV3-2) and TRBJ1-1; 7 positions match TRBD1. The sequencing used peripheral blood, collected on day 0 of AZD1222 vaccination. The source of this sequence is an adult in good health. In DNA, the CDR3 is TGTGCCAGCGGATGGGACAGTCTTTTGAACACTGAAGCTTTCTTT. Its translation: CASGWDSLLNTEAFF.